Shown below are 30 T cell receptor beta chains from a single sample sequenced in a study of blood T cell repertoires in COVID-19. Profiled with immunoSEQ multiplex PCR; TCRdb holds only in-frame clones, not every one. The sample records approximately 230,000 clones, approximately 80% being singletons. Sequencing was performed on PBMCs or T cells enriched from blood (not recorded which). The receptors were gathered from a man in his forties or fifties who had recovered from COVID-19.

The chain employs TRBV19 and TRBJ1-2; maybe TRBD1 (5 bases). V lost 5 bases and J 5 bases, leaving 15 bases between the germline ends. The CDR3 spans 14 residues. CDR1 and CDR2 (germline): LNHDA, SQIVND (reference sequence). CDR3 coding DNA: TGTGCCAGTAGTGCCCCACAGGCCAGGTATGGCTACACCTTC. Its protein product is CASSAPQARYGYTF.

V usage is TRBV28 and J usage is TRBJ1-1; D is unresolved. Trimming stripped 3 bases from V and 0 bases from J, with 8 bases between. Per germline, CDR1 MDHEN and CDR2 SYDVKM. The CDR3 runs 14 residues. The CDR3 here is CASSLADMNTEAFF. The CDR3 nucleotides are TGTGCCAGCAGTTTGGCGGATATGAACACTGAAGCTTTCTTT.

The chain is built from TRBV15 and TRBJ2-3, with D perhaps matching TRBD2 (6 bases). Germline CDR1 reads LNHNV; CDR2 reads YYDKDF (reference sequence). Trimming pared 3 bases from V and 5 bases from J, leaving 18 bases between. This CDR3 has 16 amino acids. CDR3 residues: CATSRGGGRVGDTQYF. CDR3 DNA sequence: TGTGCCACCAGCAGGGGAGGAGGCAGGGTAGGAGATACGCAGTATTTT.

The chain carries TRBV18 and TRBJ2-5; weak D call: TRBD1 (5 bases). V dropped 4 bases and J dropped 3 bases, with 9 bases sitting between them. The CDR3 totals 13 residues. The germline V gene has CDR1 KGHSH and CDR2 LQKENI. The CDR3 DNA reads TGTGCCAGCTCACGAGTCAGGGAAGAGACCCAGTACTTC. Amino acids: CASSRVREETQYF.

The rearrangement joins TRBV18 to TRBJ2-7; the D gene is possibly TRBD2 (6 bases). The CDR3 extends over 15 amino acids. V shed 3 bases and J shed 3 bases, with 15 bases lying between them. The germline V gene has CDR1 KGHSH and CDR2 LQKENI. CDR3 in DNA: TGTGCCAGCTCACCGGGCGCTAGCGTATTCTACGAGCAGTACTTC. Its protein is CASSPGASVFYEQYF.

To note about this clone: A read error may produce the germline difference seen at one junction end. The V call is TRBV11-3, the J call TRBJ1-4; 7 bases align to TRBD1. Germline lookup yields CDR1 SGHNT and CDR2 YENEEA. The CDR3 consists of 14 residues. The CDR3 here is CASSSLLRSGTEVF. The CDR3 nucleotides read TGTGCCAGCAGCTCCCTTCTACGTTCTGGGACAGAGGTGTTT.

This chain uses TRBV6-5 with TRBJ2-7; a possible D gene is TRBD2 (5 bases). This CDR3 contains 14 residues. Germline lookup yields CDR1 MNHEY and CDR2 SVGAGI. V was pared by 0 bases and J by 3 bases, with 9 bases between. The CDR3 loop reads CASSYSDLRYEQYF. CDR3 nucleotides: TGTGCCAGCAGTTACTCGGACTTACGCTACGAGCAGTACTTC.

The CDR3 nucleotides are TGTGCCAGCAGCCAAAACAGGGGAGGCAGTTCACCCCTCCACTTT. Its protein is CASSQNRGGSSPLHF. The chain couples TRBV3-1 (or the pseudogene TRBV3-2) to TRBJ1-6, with 7 bases that match TRBD1. Trimming at V came to 2 bases and at J to 9 bases, leaving 7 bases not matched to a gene. This CDR3 comprises 15 residues. The germline gives CDR1 LGHDT, CDR2 YNNKEL (reference sequence).

The chain joins TRBV5-5 to TRBJ2-7; TRBD2 is a possible D gene (6 bases). Trimming removed 4 bases from V and 2 bases from J, with 13 bases in between. This CDR3 spans 14 amino acids. From germline, CDR1 is SGHKS and CDR2 YYEKEE (reference sequence). CDR3 in amino acids: CASSPRGLTYEQYF. The CDR3 nucleotides are TGTGCCAGCAGCCCACGGGGACTGACCTACGAGCAGTACTTC.

J is TRBJ1-2 and V is TRBV5-1; 9 nucleotides line up with TRBD1. Looked up from germline, CDR1 is SGHRS and CDR2 is YFSETQ. The V segment lost 2 bases and the J segment 3 bases; nucleotides outside the gene matches: 8. This CDR3 is built from 16 residues. The CDR3 nucleotides are TGCGCCAGCAGCTTCGGCTACAGGGGGCAGTACTATGGCTACACCTTC. It is translated as CASSFGYRGQYYGYTF.

This clone was seen only a few times. This chain links TRBV5-5 with TRBJ2-5; 9 bases match TRBD1. CDR1 is SGHKS, CDR2 YYEKEE, per germline (reference sequence). J was trimmed by 4 bases and V by 3 bases; bases with no gene match: 4. This CDR3 is built from 14 residues. In DNA, the CDR3 is TGTGCCAGCAGCTGGAGGACAGGGGCAGAGACCCAGTACTTC. Translation gives CASSWRTGAETQYF.

This sequence joins TRBV7-3 and TRBJ1-2; TRBD1 might be the D (6 bases). This CDR3 has 15 residues. V lost 5 bases to trimming and J lost 4 bases, with 17 bases between them. CDR1 is SGHTA, CDR2 FQGTGA, per germline. CDR3: CASSIDRSTIYGYTF. CDR3 nucleotide sequence: TGTGCCAGCAGCATCGACAGGAGCACAATCTATGGCTACACCTTC.

V gene TRBV19 combines with J gene TRBJ2-2; 10 bases map to TRBD2. Losses at the gene ends were 6 bases for V and 7 bases for J; bases not matched to a gene: 14. The V gene's germline CDR1 is LNHDA and CDR2 SQIVND (reference sequence). The CDR3 is made up of 17 amino acids. CDR3 sequence (DNA): TGTGCCAGTAGGAGAGTCCTAGCGGGAGATTTCGACGGGGAGCTGTTTTTT. Translating gives CASRRVLAGDFDGELFF.

The V call is TRBV5-1, the J call TRBJ1-6, with 11 bases aligning to TRBD1. After removal of 4 bases from V and 7 bases from J, the junction contained 10 bases not matched to a gene. CDR3 length equals 17 residues. The germline V gene encodes CDR1 SGHRS and CDR2 YFSETQ. The CDR3 reads CASSTGQGATRNSPLHF. Written as DNA, the CDR3 is TGCGCCAGCAGCACCGGACAGGGGGCAACGAGGAATTCACCCCTCCACTTT.

V and J are TRBV28 and TRBJ2-5; 7 bases are shared with TRBD2. V was pared by 5 bases and J by 9 bases, with 12 bases of the junction left unmatched. CDR3 length: 14 amino acids. Germline CDR1 is MDHEN and CDR2 is SYDVKM. The CDR3 DNA reads TGTGCCAGCAGTGGGGTCGGCCTCCGGGAGGCCCAGTACTTC. As protein: CASSGVGLREAQYF.

The rearrangement joins TRBV5-8 to TRBJ2-7; 10 bases match TRBD1. The CDR3 spans 17 residues. Trimming removed 4 bases from V and 1 base from J; junction bases left unmatched: 11. Germline assignment: CDR1 SGHTS and CDR2 YDEGEE. The CDR3 region is CASSLPGQGTTSYEQYF. The CDR3 DNA reads as TGTGCCAGCAGCCTTCCGGGACAGGGGACGACGTCCTACGAGCAGTACTTC.

V usage is TRBV28 and J usage is TRBJ2-3; 8 bases line up with TRBD1. V lost 6 bases to trimming and J lost 1 base; unmatched junction nucleotides: 6. The CDR3 sequence is 15 residues long. Per the germline V gene, CDR1 is MDHEN and CDR2 is SYDVKM. The CDR3 sequence is CASRKTGVRTDTQYF. Here the CDR3 DNA reads TGTGCCAGCAGGAAGACAGGGGTCCGCACAGATACGCAGTATTTT.

The chain is built from TRBV5-5 and TRBJ1-5, with D perhaps matching TRBD1 (6 bases). V was pared by 0 bases and J by 4 bases, with 14 bases between. CDR1 and CDR2 from the germline V gene are SGHKS and YYEKEE (reference sequence). CDR3 size: 16 residues. DNA of the CDR3: TGTGCCAGCAGCTTGGCCCTAACAGGGTGGAATCAGCCCCAGCATTTT. It encodes CASSLALTGWNQPQHF.

This chain uses TRBV10-1 with TRBJ1-2; D is unclear. From germline, CDR1 is WNHNN and CDR2 SYGVQD (reference sequence). With 6 bases removed from V and 13 bases from J, the gap between germline ends came to 12 bases. The CDR3 extends over 10 amino acids. CDR3: CASRSPEGTF. In DNA form, the CDR3 reads TGCGCCAGCAGGTCCCCGGAGGGCACCTTC.

The chain combines TRBV2 with TRBJ2-7, with D tentatively TRBD2 (6 bases). The CDR3 contains 13 residues. Germline V gene sequence: CDR1 SNHLY, CDR2 FYNNEI. V dropped 6 bases and J dropped 1 base, with 10 bases sitting between them. CDR3 bases: TGTGCCAGCAGGGCGGGGCGATCCTACGAGCAGTACTTC. It yields the protein CASRAGRSYEQYF. The whole variable domain, remainder taken from reference TRBV2 and TRBJ2-7, is EPEVTQTPSHQVTQMGQEVILRCVPISNHLYFYWYRQILGQKVEFLVSFYNNEISEKSEIFDDQFSVERPDGSNFTLKIRSTKLEDSAMYFCASRAGRSYEQYFGPGTRLTVT.

The chain links TRBV2 to TRBJ2-5, with a tentative D call TRBD1 (6 bases). Per germline, CDR1 SNHLY and CDR2 FYNNEI. With 4 bases removed from V and 5 bases from J, the gap between germline ends came to 17 bases. The CDR3 is 15 amino acids. The CDR3 DNA sequence: TGTGCCAGCAGTGCCACGTTGGGGGCTTGGGAGACCCAGTACTTC. Encoded protein: CASSATLGAWETQYF.

J is TRBJ1-3 and V is TRBV19; 10 nucleotides agree with TRBD1. Per the germline V gene, CDR1 is LNHDA and CDR2 is SQIVND (reference sequence). This CDR3 contains 14 residues. V lost 5 bases, J lost 8 bases, and 6 bases stayed unmatched. CDR3 coding DNA: TGTGCCAGTAGTCCCCGACAGGGGGCTGACACCATATATTTT. Translating gives CASSPRQGADTIYF.

The rearrangement joins TRBV27 to TRBJ1-1, with D unresolved. Trimming cost V 5 bases and J 0 bases, with 10 bases left between them. The CDR3 has 14 amino acids. Germline CDR1 MNHEY, CDR2 SMNVEV (reference sequence). The DNA for the CDR3 is TGTGCCAGCAGTCCAATAGTTCTGAACACTGAAGCTTTCTTT. This encodes CASSPIVLNTEAFF.

The V call is TRBV5-1, the J call TRBJ1-1; D unresolved. The V end lost 0 bases, the J end lost 3 bases, and 6 bases lay between the germline ends. This CDR3 is 13 amino acids long. The V gene's germline CDR1 is SGHRS and CDR2 YFSETQ. Here the CDR3 DNA reads TGCGCCAGCAGCTTGGCCCCGGACACTGAAGCTTTCTTT. Protein sequence: CASSLAPDTEAFF.

The V and J genes are TRBV19 and TRBJ1-1; no clear D. Trimming cost V 5 bases and J 5 bases, with 12 bases left between them. From germline, CDR1 is LNHDA and CDR2 SQIVND (reference sequence). This CDR3 spans 13 amino acids. CDR3 in DNA: TGTGCCAGTAGTTCCTCGGTAGAAACTGAAGCTTTCTTT. Protein product: CASSSSVETEAFF.

The rearrangement uses TRBV30 and TRBJ1-2; 10 nucleotides line up with TRBD1. The junction had 7 bases not matched to a gene; V was cut back by 5 bases and J by 7 bases. This CDR3 has 13 residues. Germline V gives CDR1 GTSNPN, CDR2 SVGIG (reference sequence). CDR3 DNA sequence: TGTGCCTGGTCTCCGGGACAGGGGCTTGGCTACACCTTC. This sequence encodes CAWSPGQGLGYTF.

The V call is TRBV11-2, the J call TRBJ2-7; 7 positions match TRBD1. Germline assignment: CDR1 SGHAT and CDR2 FQNNGV. The CDR3 totals 14 residues. Trimming removed 4 bases from V and 2 bases from J; junction bases left unmatched: 5. The DNA of the CDR3 is TGTGCCAGCAGCTCACTGGGGACAGCCTACGAGCAGTACTTC. This gives the protein CASSSLGTAYEQYF.

This clone was counted once. The V and J genes are TRBV14 and TRBJ2-3; 8 bases fit TRBD2. The CDR3 length is 18 residues. Germline values: CDR1 SGHDN, CDR2 FVKESK. After removal of 4 bases from V and 2 bases from J, the junction contained 14 bases not matched to a gene. CDR3 region: CASSPRWGTSGVTDTQYF. CDR3 bases: TGTGCCAGCAGCCCCCGGTGGGGTACTAGCGGAGTCACAGATACGCAGTATTTT.

The V and J genes are TRBV5-1 and TRBJ1-6; 9 bases agree with TRBD1. The germline V gene has CDR1 SGHRS and CDR2 YFSETQ. V gave up 5 bases and J gave up 9 bases; unmatched junction bases: 6. CDR3 length equals 14 residues. The CDR3 sequence is CASRGGQGGSPLHF. The CDR3 DNA follows: TGCGCCAGCAGAGGGGGACAGGGTGGTTCACCCCTCCACTTT.

The genes are TRBV7-9 and TRBJ2-7; D perhaps matches TRBD1 (6 bases). CDR3 length: 15 residues. The V and J ends lost 4 bases and 3 bases respectively, with 16 bases between them. CDR1 and CDR2 (germline): SEHNR, FQNEAQ (reference sequence). CDR3 nucleotide sequence: TGTGCCAGCAGCTCACTCAAACAGGGAGACTACGAGCAGTACTTC. This encodes CASSSLKQGDYEQYF.